This T cell receptor beta chain was sequenced during a study of radiotherapy plus CTLA-4 blockade in lung cancer. Study in general: Objective responses were documented in 15% to 20% of patients, with disease control in about 28%. Findings and limits, study-wide: Tumor-derived TCR clones expanded in blood after radiotherapy plus ipilimumab.

With regard to this clone: The antigen is unknown.

Libraries were prepared by immunoSEQ multiplex PCR; TCRdb keeps only in-frame clonotypes and omits some of them. In the table there are some 50,000 clones, approximately 76% of which are singletons. The starting material was peripheral blood, obtained from a patient treated with radiotherapy plus ipilimumab. This TCR was recovered from a human donor with non-small cell lung cancer who had stable disease on radiotherapy plus ipilimumab.

The CDR3 region is CASSQDRRGRTEAFF. In DNA form, the CDR3 reads TGCGCCAGCAGCCAAGATCGCAGGGGGCGTACTGAAGCTTTCTTT. The chain uses TRBV4-1 and TRBJ1-1; 8 positions match TRBD1. Germline V gives CDR1 MGHRA, CDR2 YSYEKL. Trimming at V came to 0 bases and at J to 5 bases, leaving 5 bases not matched to a gene. The CDR3 spans 15 residues.